This T cell receptor (beta chain) derives from a study of shared clonotypes between healthy human individuals. Study summary: With ages of 18 to 49, the donors were two women and a few men.

The length of the CDR3 is 17 residues. V was pared by 1 base and J by 7 bases, with 22 bases between. In germline, CDR1 is KGHSH, CDR2 LQKENI. A note on this clone: Its specificity is unknown.

Measured with immunoSEQ multiplex PCR; TCRdb has only the in-frame clones, and not every one. The table records hundreds of thousands of clones, around 97% of them present only once. Study conclusions and caveats: Between a handful of donors, naive CD4 clonotypes were shared at a level of about 5%.

The receptor comes from a woman in her twenties or thirties in good health. This sequence joins TRBV18 and TRBJ1-1; D ambiguous. Sequencing was performed on naive CD4+ T cells sorted from blood. As for subset: CD45RA+ positively selected. This CDR3 reads CASSPRTEDQSLGEAFF. CDR3 in DNA: TGTGCCAGCTCACCACGTACAGAAGACCAGAGCCTTGGTGAAGCTTTCTTT.